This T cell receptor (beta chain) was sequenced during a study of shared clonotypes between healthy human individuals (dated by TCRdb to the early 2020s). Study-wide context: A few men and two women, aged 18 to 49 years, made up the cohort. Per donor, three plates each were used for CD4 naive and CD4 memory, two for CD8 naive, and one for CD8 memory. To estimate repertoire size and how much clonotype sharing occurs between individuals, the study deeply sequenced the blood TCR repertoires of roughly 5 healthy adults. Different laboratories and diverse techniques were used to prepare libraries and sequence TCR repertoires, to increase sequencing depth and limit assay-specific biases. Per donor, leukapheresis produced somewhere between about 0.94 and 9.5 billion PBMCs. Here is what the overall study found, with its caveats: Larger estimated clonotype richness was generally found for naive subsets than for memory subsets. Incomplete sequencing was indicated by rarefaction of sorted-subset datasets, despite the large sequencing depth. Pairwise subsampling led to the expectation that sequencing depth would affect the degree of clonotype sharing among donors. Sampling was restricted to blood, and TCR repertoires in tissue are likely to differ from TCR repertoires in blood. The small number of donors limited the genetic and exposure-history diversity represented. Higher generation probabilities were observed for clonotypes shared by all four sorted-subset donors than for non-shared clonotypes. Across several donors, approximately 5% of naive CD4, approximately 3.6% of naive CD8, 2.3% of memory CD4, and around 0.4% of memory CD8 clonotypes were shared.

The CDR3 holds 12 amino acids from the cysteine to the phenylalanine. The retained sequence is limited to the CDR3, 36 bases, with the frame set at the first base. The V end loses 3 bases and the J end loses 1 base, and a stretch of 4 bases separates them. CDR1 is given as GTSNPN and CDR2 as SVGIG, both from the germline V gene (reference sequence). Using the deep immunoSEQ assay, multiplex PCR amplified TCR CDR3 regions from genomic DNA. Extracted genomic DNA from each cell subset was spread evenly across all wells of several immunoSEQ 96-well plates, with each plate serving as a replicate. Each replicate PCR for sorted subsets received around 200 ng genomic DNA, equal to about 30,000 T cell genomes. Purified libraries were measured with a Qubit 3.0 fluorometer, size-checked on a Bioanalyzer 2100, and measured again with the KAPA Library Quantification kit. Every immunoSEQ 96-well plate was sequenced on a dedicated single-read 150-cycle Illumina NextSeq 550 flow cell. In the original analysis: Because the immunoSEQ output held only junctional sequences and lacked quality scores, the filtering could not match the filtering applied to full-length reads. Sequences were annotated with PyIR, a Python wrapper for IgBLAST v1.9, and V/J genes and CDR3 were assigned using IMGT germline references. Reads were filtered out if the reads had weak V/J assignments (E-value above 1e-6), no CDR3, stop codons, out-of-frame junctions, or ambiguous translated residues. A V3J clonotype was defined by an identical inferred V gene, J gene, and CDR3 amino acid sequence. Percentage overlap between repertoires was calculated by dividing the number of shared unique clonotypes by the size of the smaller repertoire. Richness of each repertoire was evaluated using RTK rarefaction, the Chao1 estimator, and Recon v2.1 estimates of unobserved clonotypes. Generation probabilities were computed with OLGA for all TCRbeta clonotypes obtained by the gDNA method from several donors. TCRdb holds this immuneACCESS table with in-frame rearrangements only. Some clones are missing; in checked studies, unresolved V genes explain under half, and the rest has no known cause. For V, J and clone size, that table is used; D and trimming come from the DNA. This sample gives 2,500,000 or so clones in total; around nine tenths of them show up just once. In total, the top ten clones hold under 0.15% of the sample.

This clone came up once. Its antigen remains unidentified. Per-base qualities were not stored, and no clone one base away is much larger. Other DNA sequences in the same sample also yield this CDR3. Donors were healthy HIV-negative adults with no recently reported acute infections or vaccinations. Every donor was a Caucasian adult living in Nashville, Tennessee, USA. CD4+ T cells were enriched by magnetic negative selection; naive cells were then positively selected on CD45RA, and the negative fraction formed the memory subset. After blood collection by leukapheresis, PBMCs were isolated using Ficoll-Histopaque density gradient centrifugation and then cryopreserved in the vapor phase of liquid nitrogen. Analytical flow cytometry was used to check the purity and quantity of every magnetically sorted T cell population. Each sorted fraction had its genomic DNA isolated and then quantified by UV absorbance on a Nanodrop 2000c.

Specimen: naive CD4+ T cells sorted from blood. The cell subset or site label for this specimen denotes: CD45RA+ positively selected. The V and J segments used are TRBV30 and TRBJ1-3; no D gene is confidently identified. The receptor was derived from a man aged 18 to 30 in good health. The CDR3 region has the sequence CAWRGSGNTIYF. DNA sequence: TGTGCCTGGAGGGGTTCTGGAAACACCATATATTTT. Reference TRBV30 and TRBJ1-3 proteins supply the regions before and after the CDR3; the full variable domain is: SQTIHQWPATLVQPVGSPLSLECTVEGTSNPNLYWYRQAAGRGLQLLFYSVGIGQISSEVPQNLSASRPQDRQFILSSKKLLLSDSGFYLCAWRGSGNTIYFGEGSWLTVV.